This T cell receptor beta chain appears in the sequencing data of a study of blood T cell repertoires in COVID-19. The overall study: T cells, B-cell-depleted T cells, or PBMCs provided the cDNA or gDNA that served as material.

The CDR3 runs 15 residues. In germline, CDR1 is KGHSH, CDR2 LQKENI. After removal of 5 bases from V and 4 bases from J, the junction contained 10 bases not matched to a gene. Original methodology: Amplified reference gene primers provided the basis for estimating nucleated cell counts. The table came from immunoSEQ multiplex PCR; TCRdb's copy has only in-frame clones and leaves some out. V and J calls plus clone size are reproduced from that table; the DNA served to infer D and trimming. The sample carries roughly 320,000 clones, 90% to 95% recorded once. Individuals drawn from under 30 US areas were roughly 18 to 100 years old. Researchers sorted participants into cohorts using their self-reported clinical history.

The TCR sequence derives from a woman between 25 and 40 years old who had been exposed to COVID-19. This rearrangement joins TRBV18 to TRBJ2-7; TRBD1 aligns across 8 bases. Sequencing was carried out using PBMCs or T cells enriched from blood (not recorded which). The CDR3 loop reads CASSSDRVGPYEQYF. The CDR3 DNA reads TGTGCCAGCTCATCGGACAGGGTGGGCCCTTACGAGCAGTACTTC.